These 17 T cell receptor beta chains were all obtained from the same sample, sequenced in a study of T cells in Graves' hyperthyroidism and ophthalmopathy. RNA transcripts gave rise to amplified TCR beta CDR3 regions. HTBI primers drove first-round RT-PCR of the TCR CDR3. TCRdb passed the multiplex PCR reads through MiXCR, listing each CDR3 protein once. Of 700,000 or so distinct CDR3 sequences in the sample, more than 12% were seen once. What was sequenced was blood. The receptors were gathered from a woman in her 50s with Graves' ophthalmopathy.

The rearrangement links TRBV7-3 to TRBJ2-2; the match to TRBD1 covers 9 bases. With V trimmed by 4 bases and J by 4 bases, 7 bases remained unmatched. The germline CDR1 and CDR2 sequences are SGHTA and FQGTGA. The CDR3 loop spans 16 amino acids. For the CDR3, the DNA is TGTGCCAGCAGCTGGGGGGACAGGGCGGTCACCGGGGAGCTGTTTTTT. It codes for CASSWGDRAVTGELFF.

In the case of this clonotype: A read error is possible here, since a much larger clone lies one base away. V is TRBV29-1 and J is TRBJ1-4; D gene ambiguous. The germline gives CDR1 SQVTM, CDR2 ANQGSEA. The CDR3 extends over 14 amino acids. The CDR3 spells CNVGYRATNEKLFF. The CDR3 region has the DNA TGCAACGTAGGATACAGAGCAACTAATGAAAAACTGTTTTTT.

A few counts support this clonotype. This chain links TRBV15 with TRBJ1-3; no clear D gene. CDR3 size: 12 residues. The V end lost 0 bases, the J end lost 6 bases, and 3 bases lay between the germline ends. The germline gives CDR1 LNHNV, CDR2 YYDKDF (reference sequence). The CDR3 DNA is TGTGCCACCAGCAGAGATCAAAACACCATATATTTT. It encodes CATSRDQNTIYF.

There are many counts of this clonotype. V usage is TRBV7-9 and J usage is TRBJ2-7; D is unresolved. The CDR3 is made up of 14 amino acids. V was shortened by 4 bases and J by 4 bases, with 14 bases between the two germline ends. Looked up from germline, CDR1 is SEHNR and CDR2 is FQNEAQ (reference sequence). The CDR3 sequence: CASSSQMGVYEQYF. DNA of the CDR3: TGTGCCAGCAGCTCCCAGATGGGTGTGTACGAGCAGTACTTC.

The chain has TRBV30 and TRBJ2-1; D unclear. The CDR3 is made up of 16 amino acids. Germline V gene sequence: CDR1 GTSNPN, CDR2 SVGIG (reference sequence). V was shortened by 5 bases and J by 1 base, with 18 bases between the two germline ends. DNA for the CDR3: TGTGCCTGGTACCAGGTTAAGGACCATTCCTACAATGAGCAGTTCTTC. Its translation: CAWYQVKDHSYNEQFF.

This clonotype was counted ten times or more. The J gene is TRBJ1-2, the V gene TRBV5-1, with a possible D match to TRBD1 (6 bases). Germline V gene lookup returns CDR1 SGHRS and CDR2 YFSETQ. The germline V and J ends were trimmed by 5 bases and 4 bases, with 12 bases remaining between them. There are 13 residues in the CDR3. This chain's CDR3 is CASSFKDSYGYTF. CDR3 nucleotide sequence: TGCGCCAGCAGTTTTAAGGACAGCTATGGCTACACCTTC. Together with reference TRBV5-1 and TRBJ1-2, the CDR3 gives the full variable domain: KAGVTQTPRYLIKTRGQQVTLSCSPISGHRSVSWYQQTPGQGLQFLFEYFSETQRNKGNFPGRFSGRQFSNSRSEMNVSTLELGDSALYLCASSFKDSYGYTFGSGTRLTVV.

The chain carries TRBV27 and TRBJ2-3; TRBD2 aligns across 9 bases. The germline CDR1 and CDR2 sequences are MNHEY and SMNVEV (reference sequence). The CDR3 loop spans 19 amino acids. Losses at the gene ends were 2 bases for V and 0 bases for J; bases not matched to a gene: 12. The chain's CDR3 is CASSLRMAGGPLSTDTQYF. The DNA for the CDR3 is TGTGCCAGCAGTTTAAGAATGGCGGGAGGGCCCCTAAGCACAGATACGCAGTATTTT.

This clonotype was counted a few times. V gene TRBV6-1 combines with J gene TRBJ2-3; TRBD1 matches 7 bases. CDR1 and CDR2 (germline): MNHNS, SASEGT. The ends lost 1 base at V and 5 bases at J; junction bases unmatched: 6. The CDR3 contains 15 residues. CDR3: CASSEGQGVVDTQYF. In DNA, the CDR3 is TGTGCCAGCAGTGAAGGACAGGGAGTAGTAGATACGCAGTATTTT.

A few counts support this clonotype. The gene calls are TRBV7-2 and TRBJ2-1; 8 nucleotides match TRBD2. The junction had 11 bases not matched to a gene; V was cut back by 6 bases and J by 10 bases. Looked up from germline, CDR1 is SGHTA and CDR2 is FQGNSA. This CDR3 contains 14 residues. The CDR3 nucleotides read TGTGCCAGCAGTCGTAGCGGGACTCTAGGGGAGCAGTTCTTC. Residues: CASSRSGTLGEQFF.

This clonotype was recorded at least ten times. This sequence joins TRBV7-2 and TRBJ2-1, with TRBD1 matching over 9 bases. The CDR3 covers 16 residues. The germline gives CDR1 SGHTA, CDR2 FQGNSA. Germline trimming cut 1 base from V and 3 bases from J; bases unmatched to any gene: 4. CDR3 sequence reads: CASSLVWTGVYNEQFF. The CDR3 DNA is TGTGCCAGCAGCTTAGTATGGACAGGGGTCTACAATGAGCAGTTCTTC.

This clonotype occurred many times. The chain joins TRBV7-8 to TRBJ2-5; 9 bases map to TRBD2. CDR3 length: 15 amino acids. V was clipped by 7 bases and J by 1 base; unmatched bases: 7. Germline CDR1 is SGHVS and CDR2 is FQNEAQ. CDR3 in amino acids: CASIGGGRAQETQYF. DNA for the CDR3: TGTGCCAGCATAGGAGGCGGGAGGGCCCAAGAGACCCAGTACTTC.

This clonotype has a count of ten or more. The chain links TRBV5-1 to TRBJ2-1; TRBD2 might be the D (6 bases). The germline V and J ends were trimmed by 4 bases and 4 bases, with 12 bases remaining between them. The CDR3 extends over 14 amino acids. CDR1 and CDR2 (germline): SGHRS, YFSETQ. The CDR3 loop reads CASSQSGLYNEQFF. Here the CDR3 DNA reads TGCGCCAGCAGCCAAAGCGGACTATACAATGAGCAGTTCTTC.

The chain links TRBV6-2 or TRBV6-3 to TRBJ2-1; 8 nucleotides align to TRBD1. J gave up 2 bases and V 6 bases, and 3 bases lay outside the gene matches. The CDR3 contains 14 residues. Looked up from germline, CDR1 is MNHEY and CDR2 is SVGEGT. The CDR3 sequence: CASRYRGTYNEQFF. In DNA, the CDR3 is TGTGCCAGCAGATACAGGGGGACCTACAATGAGCAGTTCTTC.

This clonotype was counted ten times or more. The chain employs TRBV18 and TRBJ2-3, with unresolved D. Deletions cut 0 bases from V and 6 bases from J, with 13 bases between. The CDR3 spans 15 residues. Germline V gives CDR1 KGHSH, CDR2 LQKENI. CDR3 in amino acids: CASSPPPPPWDTQYF. Written as DNA, the CDR3 is TGTGCCAGCTCACCACCGCCCCCACCATGGGATACGCAGTATTTT.

This clonotype was counted only a few times. V usage is TRBV7-2 and J usage is TRBJ1-4, with TRBD1 matching over 9 bases. Germline-derived CDR1 and CDR2 are SGHTA and FQGNSA. The CDR3 has 14 amino acids. Trimming at V came to 5 bases and at J to 6 bases, leaving 4 bases not matched to a gene. CDR3 loop: CASSRDRDYEKLFF. The CDR3 DNA is TGTGCCAGCAGCCGGGACAGGGACTATGAAAAACTGTTTTTT.

This clonotype was seen many times. The chain employs TRBV28 and TRBJ1-1, with D hard to call. The CDR3 runs to 17 residues. The germline V and J ends were trimmed by 2 bases and 2 bases, with 18 bases remaining between them. Germline assignment: CDR1 MDHEN and CDR2 SYDVKM. CDR3 in amino acids: CASSLSWTADKNTEAFF. The DNA for the CDR3 is TGTGCCAGCAGTTTAAGTTGGACGGCCGACAAAAACACTGAAGCTTTCTTT.

The chain combines TRBV30 with TRBJ2-1, with TRBD2 matching over 11 bases. V shed 5 bases and J 9 bases; nucleotides not matched to a gene: 6. Germline V lookup: CDR1 GTSNPN, CDR2 SVGIG (reference sequence). The CDR3 has 13 amino acids. The CDR3 region is CAWQLAGVSEQFF. DNA of the CDR3: TGTGCCTGGCAACTAGCGGGAGTATCTGAGCAGTTCTTC.